This is a list of T cell receptor beta chains from one sample in a study of T cells in narcolepsy. Libraries were prepared by immunoSEQ multiplex PCR; TCRdb keeps only in-frame clonotypes and omits some of them. The profile shows 12,000 or so clones, roughly 94% of them singletons. Specimen: CD45RA- memory CD4+ T cells from PBMCs. The receptors shown here come from a human donor with narcolepsy. Both conserved end residues are part of each CDR3. Each record gives: D gene, CDR3 length, clone size, J gene, V gene, CDR3 protein, CDR3 DNA. A D gene is named only where the DNA matches it firmly. A row's size may be missing; if present it is once, few, many or a size class.

D gene: -
CDR3 length: 12
clone size: -
J gene: TRBJ1-1
V gene: TRBV11-2
CDR3 protein: CASSQGNTEAFF
CDR3 DNA: TGTGCCAGCAGCCAGGGGAACACTGAAGCTTTCTTT

D gene: -
CDR3 length: 14
clone size: -
J gene: TRBJ1-3
V gene: TRBV7-2
CDR3 protein: CASSRALLGNTIYF
CDR3 DNA: TGTGCCAGCAGCCGAGCACTCCTCGGAAACACCATATATTTT

D gene: TRBD1
CDR3 length: 13
clone size: few
J gene: TRBJ1-5
V gene: TRBV19
CDR3 protein: CATQGQAGKTQHF
CDR3 DNA: TGTGCCACCCAGGGACAGGCGGGCAAGACCCAGCATTTT

D gene: TRBD1
CDR3 length: 16
clone size: once
J gene: TRBJ1-1
V gene: TRBV19
CDR3 protein: CASKFRPGQGKREAFF
CDR3 DNA: TGTGCCAGCAAATTCCGCCCCGGACAGGGGAAACGTGAAGCTTTCTTT

D gene: TRBD1
CDR3 length: 14
clone size: -
J gene: TRBJ1-1
V gene: TRBV9
CDR3 protein: CASSVFDRGGEAFF
CDR3 DNA: TGTGCCAGCAGCGTATTCGACAGGGGTGGGGAAGCTTTCTTT

D gene: TRBD1
CDR3 length: 12
clone size: -
J gene: TRBJ2-7
V gene: TRBV9
CDR3 protein: CARGQGSYEQYF
CDR3 DNA: TGTGCCAGGGGACAGGGTTCCTACGAGCAGTACTTC

D gene: -
CDR3 length: 17
clone size: -
J gene: TRBJ2-7
V gene: TRBV5-1
CDR3 protein: CASSLASATSSGNEQYF
CDR3 DNA: TGCGCCAGCAGCTTGGCGAGTGCTACCTCATCAGGAAACGAGCAGTACTTC

D gene: -
CDR3 length: 16
clone size: -
J gene: TRBJ1-1
V gene: TRBV7-9
CDR3 protein: CASSLRGGGPSSKAFF
CDR3 DNA: TGTGCCAGCAGCTTAAGGGGCGGGGGCCCTTCCTCAAAGGCTTTCTTT

D gene: TRBD2
CDR3 length: 15
clone size: few
J gene: TRBJ2-5
V gene: TRBV10-3
CDR3 protein: CAISESVGGQETQYF
CDR3 DNA: TGTGCCATCAGTGAGTCGGTGGGGGGGCAAGAGACCCAGTACTTC

D gene: TRBD1
CDR3 length: 14
clone size: -
J gene: TRBJ2-7
V gene: TRBV11-2
CDR3 protein: CASSPYRGPYEQYF
CDR3 DNA: TGTGCCAGCAGCCCTTACAGGGGGCCCTACGAGCAGTACTTC

D gene: TRBD1
CDR3 length: 14
clone size: -
J gene: TRBJ1-5
V gene: TRBV6-5
CDR3 protein: CASRGQGINQPQHF
CDR3 DNA: TGTGCCAGCAGGGGACAGGGCATCAATCAGCCCCAGCATTTT

D gene: -
CDR3 length: 15
clone size: once
J gene: TRBJ2-3
V gene: TRBV7-2
CDR3 protein: CASSLSTFRTDTQYF
CDR3 DNA: TGTGCCAGCAGCTTAAGTACCTTCAGGACAGATACGCAGTATTTT

D gene: -
CDR3 length: 17
clone size: once
J gene: TRBJ2-5
V gene: TRBV5-6
CDR3 protein: CASSLGPSGGGQETQYF
CDR3 DNA: TGTGCCAGCAGCTTGGGCCCCAGTGGGGGTGGGCAAGAGACCCAGTACTTC

D gene: -
CDR3 length: 12
clone size: -
J gene: TRBJ1-2
V gene: TRBV30
CDR3 protein: CAWSWQGSGYTF
CDR3 DNA: TGTGCCTGGAGTTGGCAGGGAAGTGGCTACACCTTC

D gene: -
CDR3 length: 14
clone size: once
J gene: TRBJ2-5
V gene: TRBV11-2
CDR3 protein: CASSPVGRQETQYF
CDR3 DNA: TGTGCCAGCAGCCCGGTGGGCCGGCAAGAGACCCAGTACTTC

D gene: -
CDR3 length: 13
clone size: -
J gene: TRBJ1-1
V gene: TRBV30
CDR3 protein: CAWNRIVQGEAFF
CDR3 DNA: TGTGCCTGGAACCGAATAGTCCAGGGGGAAGCTTTCTTT

D gene: -
CDR3 length: 15
clone size: -
J gene: TRBJ1-2
V gene: TRBV11-2
CDR3 protein: CASSVARGTRPGYTF
CDR3 DNA: TGTGCCAGCAGCGTGGCGAGGGGGACCCGTCCCGGCTACACCTTC

D gene: -
CDR3 length: 15
clone size: -
J gene: TRBJ2-5
V gene: TRBV5-1
CDR3 protein: CASSLAGYQSETQYF
CDR3 DNA: TGCGCCAGCAGCTTGGCCGGGTACCAATCGGAGACCCAGTACTTC